This T cell receptor beta chain was sequenced in a study of T cells in Graves' hyperthyroidism and ophthalmopathy. At the level of the study: Pretreatment peripheral blood was obtained at initial diagnosis.

Newly diagnosed patients aged 18 to 65 had hyperthyroidism of under 2 months' duration. From approximately 9.3 ml of fresh peripheral blood, PBMCs were isolated. Study-wide findings and caveats: Ophthalmopathy was told apart from stable hyperthyroidism by a 13 V-J model.

The V end lost 2 bases, the J end lost 0 bases, and 11 bases lay between the germline ends. This CDR3 is 16 amino acids long. This clonotype was detected a few times. Its specificity is unknown. Amplification targeted TCR beta CDR3 regions from RNA transcripts. First-round RT-PCR of the TCR CDR3 relied on the HTBI primer set. Using its own MiXCR run on the multiplex PCR reads, TCRdb lists one record per CDR3 protein. The sample shows hundreds of thousands of distinct CDR3 sequences, roughly 14% of them seen only once. This TCR derives from a woman between 18 and 29 years old with Graves' hyperthyroidism. The sample was blood. The gene calls are TRBV12-3 or TRBV12-4 and TRBJ1-3; unclear D gene. CDR3 coding DNA: TGTGCCAGCAGTTTAAGTTCCCCACTCTCTGGAAACACCATATATTTT. Translating it yields CASSLSSPLSGNTIYF.